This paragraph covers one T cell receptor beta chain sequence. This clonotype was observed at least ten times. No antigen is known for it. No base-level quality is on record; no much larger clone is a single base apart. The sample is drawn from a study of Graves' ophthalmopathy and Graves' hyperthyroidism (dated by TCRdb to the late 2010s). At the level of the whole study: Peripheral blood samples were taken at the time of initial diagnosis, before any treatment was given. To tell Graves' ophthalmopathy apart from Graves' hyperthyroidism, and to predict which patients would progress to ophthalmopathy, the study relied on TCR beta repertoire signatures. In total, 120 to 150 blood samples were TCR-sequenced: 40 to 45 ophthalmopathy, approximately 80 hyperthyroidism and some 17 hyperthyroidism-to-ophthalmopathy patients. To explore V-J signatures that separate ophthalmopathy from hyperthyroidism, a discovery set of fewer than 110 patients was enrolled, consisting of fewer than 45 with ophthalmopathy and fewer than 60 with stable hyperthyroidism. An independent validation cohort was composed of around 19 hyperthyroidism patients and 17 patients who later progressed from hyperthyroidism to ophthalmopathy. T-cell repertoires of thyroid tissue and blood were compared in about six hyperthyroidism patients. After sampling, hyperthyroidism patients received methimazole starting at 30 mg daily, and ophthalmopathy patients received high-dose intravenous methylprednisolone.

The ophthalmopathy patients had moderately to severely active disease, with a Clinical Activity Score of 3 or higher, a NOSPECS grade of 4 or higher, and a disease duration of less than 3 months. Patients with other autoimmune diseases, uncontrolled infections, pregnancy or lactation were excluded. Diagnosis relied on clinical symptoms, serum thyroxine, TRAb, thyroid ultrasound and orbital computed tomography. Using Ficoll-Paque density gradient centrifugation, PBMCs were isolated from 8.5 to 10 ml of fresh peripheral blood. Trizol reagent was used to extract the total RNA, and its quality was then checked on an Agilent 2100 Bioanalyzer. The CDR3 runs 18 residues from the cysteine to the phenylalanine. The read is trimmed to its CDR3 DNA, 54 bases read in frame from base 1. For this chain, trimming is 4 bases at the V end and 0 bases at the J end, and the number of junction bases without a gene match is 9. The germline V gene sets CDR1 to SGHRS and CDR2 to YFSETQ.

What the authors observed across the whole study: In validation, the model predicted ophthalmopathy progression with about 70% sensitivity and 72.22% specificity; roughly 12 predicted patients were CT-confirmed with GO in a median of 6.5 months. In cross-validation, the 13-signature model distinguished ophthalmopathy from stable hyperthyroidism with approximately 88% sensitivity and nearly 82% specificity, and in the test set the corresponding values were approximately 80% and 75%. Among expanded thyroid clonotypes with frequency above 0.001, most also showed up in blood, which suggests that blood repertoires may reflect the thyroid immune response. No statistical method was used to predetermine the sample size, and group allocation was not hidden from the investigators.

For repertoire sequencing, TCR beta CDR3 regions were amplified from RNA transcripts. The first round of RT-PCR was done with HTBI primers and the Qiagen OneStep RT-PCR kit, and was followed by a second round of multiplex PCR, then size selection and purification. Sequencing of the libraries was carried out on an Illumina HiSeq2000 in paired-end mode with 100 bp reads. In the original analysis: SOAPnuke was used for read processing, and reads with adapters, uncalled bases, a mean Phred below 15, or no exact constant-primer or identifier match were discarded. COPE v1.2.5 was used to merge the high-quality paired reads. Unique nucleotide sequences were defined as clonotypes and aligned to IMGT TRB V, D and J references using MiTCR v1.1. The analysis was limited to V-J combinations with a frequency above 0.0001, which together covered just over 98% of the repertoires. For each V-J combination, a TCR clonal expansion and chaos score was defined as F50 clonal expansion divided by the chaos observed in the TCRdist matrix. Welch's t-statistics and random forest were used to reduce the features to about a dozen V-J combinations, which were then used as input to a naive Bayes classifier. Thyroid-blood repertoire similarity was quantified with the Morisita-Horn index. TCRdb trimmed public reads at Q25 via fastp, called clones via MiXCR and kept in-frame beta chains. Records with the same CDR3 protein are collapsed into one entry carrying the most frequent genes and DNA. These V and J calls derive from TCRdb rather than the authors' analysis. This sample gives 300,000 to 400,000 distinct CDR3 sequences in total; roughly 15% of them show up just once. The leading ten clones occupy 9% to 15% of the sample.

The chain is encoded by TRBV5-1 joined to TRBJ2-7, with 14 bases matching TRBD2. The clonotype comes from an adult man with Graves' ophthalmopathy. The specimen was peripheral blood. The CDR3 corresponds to CASSPRTSGGTSSYEQYF. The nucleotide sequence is TGCGCCAGCAGCCCAAGGACTAGCGGGGGGACAAGCTCCTACGAGCAGTACTTC.